Sequencing of this T cell receptor beta chain was carried out in a study of CD8 T cells in ankylosing spondylitis. TCRdb called the 5' RACE reads again in MiXCR, with one record for every CDR3 protein. This sample carries some 30,000 distinct CDR3 sequences, 6.5% to 9% of them seen once, and the ten largest clones take 10%. Study results and caveats: Among TCR beta sequences, a motif of under ten highly homologous variants appeared characteristic of ankylosing spondylitis blood. Clones linked to disease were reported to show significant enrichment in matched ankylosing spondylitis synovial fluid.

Ten or more counts support this clonotype. Its specificity is unknown. CDR3 size: 13 residues. Per germline, CDR1 DFQATT and CDR2 SNEGSKA (reference sequence). V was shortened by 0 bases and J by 6 bases, with 8 bases between the two germline ends. Sample: blood, either unsorted or a sorted T cell fraction (not recorded which). The rearrangement joins TRBV20-1 to TRBJ2-2; D is perhaps TRBD1 or TRBD2 (6 bases each). The sequence was collected from a male donor with ankylosing spondylitis or in good health (not recorded which). The CDR3 region is CSARDRGAGELFF. The CDR3 DNA follows: TGCAGTGCTAGAGATAGGGGGGCCGGGGAGCTGTTTTTT.